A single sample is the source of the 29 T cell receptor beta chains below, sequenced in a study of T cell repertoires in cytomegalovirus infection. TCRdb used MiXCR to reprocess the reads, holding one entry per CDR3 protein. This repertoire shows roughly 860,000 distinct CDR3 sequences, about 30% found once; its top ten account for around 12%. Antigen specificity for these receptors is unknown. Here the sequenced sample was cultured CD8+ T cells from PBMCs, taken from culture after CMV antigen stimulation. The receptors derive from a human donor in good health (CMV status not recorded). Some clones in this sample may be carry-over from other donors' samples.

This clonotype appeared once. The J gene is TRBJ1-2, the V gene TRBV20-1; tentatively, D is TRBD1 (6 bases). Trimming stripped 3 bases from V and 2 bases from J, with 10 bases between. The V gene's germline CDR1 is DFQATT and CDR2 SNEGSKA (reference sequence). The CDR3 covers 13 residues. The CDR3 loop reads CSASRGTNYGYTF. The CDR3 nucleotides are TGCAGTGCTAGTAGGGGGACGAACTATGGCTACACCTTC.

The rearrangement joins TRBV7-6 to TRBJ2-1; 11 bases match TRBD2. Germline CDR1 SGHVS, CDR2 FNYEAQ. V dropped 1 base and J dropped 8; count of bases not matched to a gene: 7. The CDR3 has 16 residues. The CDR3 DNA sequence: TGTGCCAGCAGCTTAGAGCTTAGCGGGGGGGCCGATGAGCAGTTCTTC. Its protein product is CASSLELSGGADEQFF.

CDR3: CASSDPGQGGEQYV. The CDR3 nucleotides are TGTGCCAGCAGCGACCCCGGACAGGGAGGTGAGCAGTACGTC. The V and J genes are TRBV9 and TRBJ2-7, with 8 bases fitting TRBD1. The CDR3 consists of 14 residues. Germline lookup yields CDR1 SGDLS and CDR2 YYNGEE. J lost 7 bases, V lost 3 bases, and 9 bases had no gene match.

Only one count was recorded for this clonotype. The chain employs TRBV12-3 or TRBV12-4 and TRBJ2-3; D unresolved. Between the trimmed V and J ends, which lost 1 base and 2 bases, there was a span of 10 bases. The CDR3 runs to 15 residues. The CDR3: CASSLGAPPTDTQYF. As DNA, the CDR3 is TGTGCCAGCAGTTTAGGGGCCCCCCCCACAGATACGCAGTATTTT.

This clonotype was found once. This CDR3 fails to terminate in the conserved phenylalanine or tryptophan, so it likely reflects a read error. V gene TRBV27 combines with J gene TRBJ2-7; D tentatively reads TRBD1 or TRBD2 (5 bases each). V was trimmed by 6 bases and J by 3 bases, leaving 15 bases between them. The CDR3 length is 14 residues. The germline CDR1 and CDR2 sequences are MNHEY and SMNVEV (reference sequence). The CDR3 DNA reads TGTGCCAGCAGCCGGGACGGGAAAAACTACGAGCAGTACTCC. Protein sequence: CASSRDGKNYEQYS.

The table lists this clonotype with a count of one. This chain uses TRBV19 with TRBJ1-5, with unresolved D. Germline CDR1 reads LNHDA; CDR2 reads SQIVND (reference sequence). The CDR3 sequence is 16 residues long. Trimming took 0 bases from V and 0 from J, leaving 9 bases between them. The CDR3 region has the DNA TGTGCCAGTAGTATAGAAGACTTCCTTAGCAATCAGCCCCAGCATTTT. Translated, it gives CASSIEDFLSNQPQHF.

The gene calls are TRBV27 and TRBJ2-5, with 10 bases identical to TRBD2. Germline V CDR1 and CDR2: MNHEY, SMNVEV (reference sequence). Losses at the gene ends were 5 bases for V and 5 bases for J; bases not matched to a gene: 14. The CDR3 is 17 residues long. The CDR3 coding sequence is TGTGCCAGCAGTCCCCGGGGGGGGCTAGCGGGGGTGGAGACCCAGTACTTC. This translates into CASSPRGGLAGVETQYF.

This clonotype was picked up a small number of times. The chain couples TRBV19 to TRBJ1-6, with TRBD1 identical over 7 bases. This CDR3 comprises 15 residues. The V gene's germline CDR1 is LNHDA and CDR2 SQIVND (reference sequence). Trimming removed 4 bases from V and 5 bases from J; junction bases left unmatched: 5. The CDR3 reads CASSTAGTDNSPLHF. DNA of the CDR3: TGTGCCAGTAGTACAGCCGGGACAGATAATTCACCCCTCCACTTT. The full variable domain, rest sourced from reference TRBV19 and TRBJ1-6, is DGGITQSPKYLFRKEGQNVTLSCEQNLNHDAMYWYRQDPGQGLRLIYYSQIVNDFQKGDIAEGYSVSREKKESFPLTVTSAQKNPTAFYLCASSTAGTDNSPLHFGNGTRLTVT.

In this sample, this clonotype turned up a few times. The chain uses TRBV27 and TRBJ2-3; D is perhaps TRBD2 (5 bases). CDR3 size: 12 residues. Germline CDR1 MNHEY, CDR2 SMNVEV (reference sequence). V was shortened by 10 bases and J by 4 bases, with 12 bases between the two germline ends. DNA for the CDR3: TGTGCCATTGGGGTGAGGGCAGATACGCAGTATTTT. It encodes CAIGVRADTQYF.

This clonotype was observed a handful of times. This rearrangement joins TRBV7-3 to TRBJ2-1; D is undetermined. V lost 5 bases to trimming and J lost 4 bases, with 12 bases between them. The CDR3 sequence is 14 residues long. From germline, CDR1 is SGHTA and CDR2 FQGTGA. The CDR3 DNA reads TGTGCCAGCAGCCCAAGGGCACCTTACAATGAGCAGTTCTTC. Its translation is CASSPRAPYNEQFF.

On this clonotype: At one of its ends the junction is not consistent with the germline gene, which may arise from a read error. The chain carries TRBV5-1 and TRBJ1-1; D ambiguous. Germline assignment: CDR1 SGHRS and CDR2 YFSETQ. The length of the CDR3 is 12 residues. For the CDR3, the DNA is TGCGCCAACAGCTCGGAAAACTTGGAAGCTTTCTTT. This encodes CANSSENLEAFF. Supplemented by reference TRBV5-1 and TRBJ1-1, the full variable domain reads KAGVTQTPRYLIKTRGQQVTLSCSPISGHRSVSWYQQTPGQGLQFLFEYFSETQRNKGNFPGRFSGRQFSNSRSEMNVSTLELGDSALYLCANSSENLEAFFGQGTRLTVV.

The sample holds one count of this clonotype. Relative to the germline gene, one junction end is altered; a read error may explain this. The CDR3, as DNA: TGTGCCAGCTGCTTCCCGGGGACAGGGGATCACTATGGCTACACCTTC. Translation gives CASCFPGTGDHYGYTF. V usage is TRBV7-9 and J usage is TRBJ1-2, with 10 bases lining up with TRBD1. This CDR3 region has 16 residues. Germline assignment: CDR1 SEHNR and CDR2 FQNEAQ (reference sequence).

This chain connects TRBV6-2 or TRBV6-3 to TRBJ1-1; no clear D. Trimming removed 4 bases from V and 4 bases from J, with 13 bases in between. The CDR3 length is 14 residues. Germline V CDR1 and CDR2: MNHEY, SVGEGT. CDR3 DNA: TGTGCCAGCAGTTCCCACGTCTGGACCACTGAAGCTTTCTTT. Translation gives CASSSHVWTTEAFF.

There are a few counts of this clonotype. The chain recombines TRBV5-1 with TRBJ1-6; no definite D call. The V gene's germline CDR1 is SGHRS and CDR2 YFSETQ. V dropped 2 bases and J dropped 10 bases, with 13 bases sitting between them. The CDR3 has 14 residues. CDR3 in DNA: TGCGCCAGCAGCTTTGGGGAGGGCTCCTCACCCCTCCACTTT. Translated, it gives CASSFGEGSSPLHF.

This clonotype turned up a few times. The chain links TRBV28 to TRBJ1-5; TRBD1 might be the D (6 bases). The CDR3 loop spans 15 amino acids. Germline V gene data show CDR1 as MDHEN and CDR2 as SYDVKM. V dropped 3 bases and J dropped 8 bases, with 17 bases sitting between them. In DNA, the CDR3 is TGTGCCAGCAGTTTCCTAGGGGGATCCCCGGAGCCCCAGCATTTT. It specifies CASSFLGGSPEPQHF.

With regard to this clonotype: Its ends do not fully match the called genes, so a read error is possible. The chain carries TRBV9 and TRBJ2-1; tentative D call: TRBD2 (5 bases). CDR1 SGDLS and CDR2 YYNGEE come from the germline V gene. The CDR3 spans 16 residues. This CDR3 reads CASSVVGLEAYNEQFF. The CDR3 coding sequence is TGTGCCAGCAGCGTAGTAGGACTCGAGGCCTATAATGAGCAGTTCTTC.

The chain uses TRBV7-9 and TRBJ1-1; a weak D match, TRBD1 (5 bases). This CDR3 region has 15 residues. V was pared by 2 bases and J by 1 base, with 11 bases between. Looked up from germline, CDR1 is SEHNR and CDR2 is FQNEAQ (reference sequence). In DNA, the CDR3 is TGTGCCAGCAGCTTACCGGGACGTCGGAACACTGAAGCTTTCTTT. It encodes CASSLPGRRNTEAFF. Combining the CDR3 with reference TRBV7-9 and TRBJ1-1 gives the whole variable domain DTGVSQNPRHKITKRGQNVTFRCDPISEHNRLYWYRQTLGQGPEFLTYFQNEAQLEKSRLLSDRFSAERPKGSFSTLEIQRTEQGDSAMYLCASSLPGRRNTEAFFGQGTRLTVV.

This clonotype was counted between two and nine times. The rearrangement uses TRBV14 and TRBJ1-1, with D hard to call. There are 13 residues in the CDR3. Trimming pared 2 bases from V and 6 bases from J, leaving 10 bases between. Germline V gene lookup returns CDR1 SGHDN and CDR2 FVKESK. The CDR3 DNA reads TGTGCCAGCAGCCAACCCTCTCGGGCTGAAGCTTTCTTT. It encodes CASSQPSRAEAFF.

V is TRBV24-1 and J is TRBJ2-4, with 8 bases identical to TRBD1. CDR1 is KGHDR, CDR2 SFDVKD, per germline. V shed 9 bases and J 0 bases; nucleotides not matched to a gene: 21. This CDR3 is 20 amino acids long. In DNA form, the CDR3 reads TGTGCCACCGGAGTGCCATGGGACAGGTACGACCTGCTAGCCAAAAACATTCAGTACTTC. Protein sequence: CATGVPWDRYDLLAKNIQYF.

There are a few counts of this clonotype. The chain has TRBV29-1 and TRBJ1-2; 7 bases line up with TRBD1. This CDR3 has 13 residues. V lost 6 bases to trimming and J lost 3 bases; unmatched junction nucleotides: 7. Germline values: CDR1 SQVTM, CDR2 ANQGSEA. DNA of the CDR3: TGCAGCGTAGAGACAGGGAACCACTATGGCTACACCTTC. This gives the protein CSVETGNHYGYTF.

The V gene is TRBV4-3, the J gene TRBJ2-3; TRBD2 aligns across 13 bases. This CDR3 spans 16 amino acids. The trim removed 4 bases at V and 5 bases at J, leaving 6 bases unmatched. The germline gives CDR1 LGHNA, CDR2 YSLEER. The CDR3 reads CASSPGTSGVGDTQYF. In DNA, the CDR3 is TGCGCCAGCAGCCCGGGGACTAGCGGGGTGGGAGATACGCAGTATTTT.

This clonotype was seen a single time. This CDR3 reads CASPGLASHTDTQYF. CDR3 coding DNA: TGTGCCAGCCCGGGACTAGCGAGTCACACAGATACGCAGTATTTT. The V gene is TRBV2, the J gene TRBJ2-3; 10 bases are shared with TRBD2. The germline CDR1 and CDR2 sequences are SNHLY and FYNNEI. The CDR3 spans 15 residues. J lost 2 bases, V lost 8 bases, and 7 bases had no gene match.

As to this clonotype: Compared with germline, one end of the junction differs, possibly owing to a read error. Here the CDR3 reads CASCLPGRENTEAFF. The CDR3 nucleotides are TGTGCCAGCTGTTTACCCGGACGGGAGAACACTGAAGCTTTCTTT. This chain connects TRBV27 to TRBJ1-1; D remains unclear. CDR1 MNHEY and CDR2 SMNVEV come from the germline V gene (reference sequence). The CDR3 spans 15 residues.

As DNA, the CDR3 is TGTGCCAGCAGTTTTCCCGGAGGTGAAGCTTTCTTT. This gives the protein CASSFPGGEAFF. The chain carries TRBV27 and TRBJ1-1; D is unclear. In germline, CDR1 is MNHEY, CDR2 SMNVEV (reference sequence). V lost 3 bases to trimming and J lost 7 bases, with 9 bases between them. The CDR3 covers 12 residues.

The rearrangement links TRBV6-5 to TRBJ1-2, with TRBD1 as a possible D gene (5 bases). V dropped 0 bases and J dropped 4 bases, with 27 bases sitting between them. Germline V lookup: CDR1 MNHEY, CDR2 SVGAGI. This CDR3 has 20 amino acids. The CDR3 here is CASSYSNPAVDSFRGYGYTF. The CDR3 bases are TGTGCCAGCAGTTACTCGAACCCGGCAGTCGACAGCTTTCGTGGCTATGGCTACACCTTC.

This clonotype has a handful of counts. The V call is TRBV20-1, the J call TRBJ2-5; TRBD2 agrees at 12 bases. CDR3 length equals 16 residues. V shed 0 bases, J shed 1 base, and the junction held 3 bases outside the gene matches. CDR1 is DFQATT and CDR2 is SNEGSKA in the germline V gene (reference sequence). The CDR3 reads CSARDTSGGFQETQYF. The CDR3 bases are TGCAGTGCTAGAGATACTAGCGGGGGGTTCCAAGAGACCCAGTACTTC.

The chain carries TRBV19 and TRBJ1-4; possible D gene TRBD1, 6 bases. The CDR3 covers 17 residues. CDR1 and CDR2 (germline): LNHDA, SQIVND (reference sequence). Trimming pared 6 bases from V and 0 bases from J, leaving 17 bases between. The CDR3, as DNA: TGTGCCAGTAGCATACAGGGAGGGGTTGCAACTAATGAAAAACTGTTTTTT. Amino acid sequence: CASSIQGGVATNEKLFF.

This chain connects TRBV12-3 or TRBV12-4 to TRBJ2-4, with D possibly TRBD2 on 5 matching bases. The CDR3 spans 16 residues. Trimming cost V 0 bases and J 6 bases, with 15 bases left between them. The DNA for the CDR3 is TGTGCCAGCAGTTTAGCGACTCTTCTAGCTGGAAACATTCAGTACTTC. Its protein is CASSLATLLAGNIQYF.

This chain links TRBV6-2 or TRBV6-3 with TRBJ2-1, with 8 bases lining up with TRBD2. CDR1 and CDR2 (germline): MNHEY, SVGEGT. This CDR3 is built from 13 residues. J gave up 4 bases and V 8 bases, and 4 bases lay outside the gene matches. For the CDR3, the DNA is TGTGCCAGCGGACTAGCAGCATACAATGAGCAGTTCTTC. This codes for CASGLAAYNEQFF.